This TCR beta chain was documented in a study of T cells in localized non-small cell lung cancer. Profiled with immunoSEQ multiplex PCR; TCRdb holds only in-frame clones, not every one. The top ten clones hold approximately 12% of a sample with about 2,800 clones, roughly 29% of them seen once. Losses at the gene ends were 5 bases for V and 9 bases for J; bases not matched to a gene: 10. CDR1 LNHDA and CDR2 SQIVND come from the germline V gene (reference sequence). There are 14 residues in the CDR3. As regards this clone: Its antigen is unidentified.

Study-level points and caveats: Blood T cell density predicted longer survival; adjacent-lung clonality, shorter. Adjacent lung held a median approximately 57 of the top 100 tumor clones. In uninvolved adjacent lung, T cell clonality reached its highest value, exceeding tumor.

The sequencing used lung tumor tissue, collected before any cancer treatment. The receptor was isolated from a woman aged 35 to 75 with stage III lung adenocarcinoma. V usage is TRBV19 and J usage is TRBJ2-1; 7 bases map to TRBD2. This CDR3 reads CASSERGGRGEQFF. Written as DNA, the CDR3 is TGTGCCAGTAGTGAGCGGGGTGGTCGCGGTGAGCAGTTCTTC.